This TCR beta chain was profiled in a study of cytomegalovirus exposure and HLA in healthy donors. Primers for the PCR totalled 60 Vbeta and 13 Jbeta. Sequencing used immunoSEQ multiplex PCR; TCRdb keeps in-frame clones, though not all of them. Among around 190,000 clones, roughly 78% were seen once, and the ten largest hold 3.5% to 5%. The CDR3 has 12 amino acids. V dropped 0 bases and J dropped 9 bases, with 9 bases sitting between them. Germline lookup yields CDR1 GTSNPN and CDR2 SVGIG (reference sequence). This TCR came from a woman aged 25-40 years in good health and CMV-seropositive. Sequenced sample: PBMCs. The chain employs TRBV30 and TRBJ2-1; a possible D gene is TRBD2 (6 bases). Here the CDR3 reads CAWSVRGAEQFF. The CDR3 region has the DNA TGTGCCTGGAGTGTACGCGGGGCTGAGCAGTTCTTC.